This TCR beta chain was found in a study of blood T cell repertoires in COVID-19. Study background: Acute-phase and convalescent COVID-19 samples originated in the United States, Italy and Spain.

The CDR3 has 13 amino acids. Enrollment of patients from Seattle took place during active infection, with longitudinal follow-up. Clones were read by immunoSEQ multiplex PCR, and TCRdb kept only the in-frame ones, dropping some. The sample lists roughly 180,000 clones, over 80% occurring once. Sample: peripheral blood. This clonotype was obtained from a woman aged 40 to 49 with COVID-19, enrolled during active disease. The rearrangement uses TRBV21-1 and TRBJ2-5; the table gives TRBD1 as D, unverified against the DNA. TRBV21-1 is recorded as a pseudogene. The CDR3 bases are TGTGCCAGCAGCAAAGGACCAGGAGAGACCCAGTACTTC. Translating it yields CASSKGPGETQYF.